This TCR beta chain was found in a study of OX40 agonist ivuxolimab in advanced cancers. The V end was cut by 3 bases, the J end by 7 bases, with 9 bases between. CDR1 LNHDA and CDR2 SQIVND come from the germline V gene (reference sequence). CDR3 length equals 13 residues. Sequenced by immunoSEQ multiplex PCR; TCRdb stores in-frame clones only, minus some. This sample yields approximately 32,000 clones, of which approximately 89% are seen a single time; 35% to 40% belongs to the top ten. The source of this sequence is an adult with an advanced solid tumor such as melanoma, head and neck, liver or kidney cancer. The rearrangement joins TRBV19 to TRBJ2-2; D not certain. The sample here was CD4+ or CD8+ T cells sorted from blood, taken in a trial of the OX40 agonist ivuxolimab. CDR3 bases: TGTGCCAGTAGTATTGAGGTTGTCGGGGAGCTGTTTTTT. This sequence encodes CASSIEVVGELFF.